The rows below give T cell receptor beta chains drawn from one sample of a study of blood T cell repertoires in COVID-19. Measured with immunoSEQ multiplex PCR; TCRdb has only the in-frame clones, and not every one. Of roughly 340,000 clones detected, approximately 90% appear once; the ten largest clones hold 2.5% to 4%. The sample was peripheral blood. Source of these receptors: a young woman who had recovered from COVID-19. CDR3s include the opening cysteine and the closing phenylalanine or tryptophan. A D gene is named only where the DNA matches it firmly. Not every row has a clone size; where given, it reads once, few, many or a size class.

D: .
V: TRBV18
size: .
J: TRBJ1-4
CDR3: CASSPLGRTNEKLFF
DNA: TGTGCCAGCTCACCATTGGGGAGAACTAATGAAAAACTGTTTTTT

D: .
V: TRBV24-1
size: .
J: TRBJ2-1
CDR3: CATSDLIVNEQFF
DNA: TGTGCCACCAGTGATTTGATAGTGAATGAGCAGTTCTTC

D: TRBD1
V: TRBV7-2
size: .
J: TRBJ2-3
CDR3: CASSLNRGSDTQYF
DNA: TGTGCCAGCAGCTTAAACAGGGGTTCAGATACGCAGTATTTT

D: TRBD2
V: TRBV2
size: .
J: TRBJ2-1
CDR3: CASNRLAGGFEQFF
DNA: TGTGCCAGCAATCGACTAGCGGGAGGGTTTGAGCAGTTCTTC

D: TRBD1
V: TRBV9
size: .
J: TRBJ1-2
CDR3: CASSPTGGVYGYTF
DNA: TGTGCCAGCAGCCCGACAGGGGGCGTCTATGGCTACACCTTC

D: .
V: TRBV5-6
size: .
J: TRBJ2-2
CDR3: CASSRGQTNTGELFF
DNA: TGTGCCAGCAGCCGCGGACAGACCAACACCGGGGAGCTGTTTTTT

D: .
V: TRBV28
size: .
J: TRBJ1-2
CDR3: CASSFGGDGYTF
DNA: TGTGCCAGCAGTTTTGGCGGGGATGGCTACACCTTC

D: TRBD1
V: TRBV7-2
size: .
J: TRBJ1-1
CDR3: CASSLEGATLEAFF
DNA: TGTGCCAGCAGCTTAGAGGGGGCGACCCTCGAAGCTTTCTTT

D: .
V: TRBV5-1
size: few
J: TRBJ1-6
CDR3: CASSLRAGDSPLHF
DNA: TGCGCCAGCAGCTTGCGGGCCGGGGATTCACCCCTCCACTTT

D: TRBD2
V: TRBV3-1/TRBV3-2
size: many
J: TRBJ2-1
CDR3: CASSQDSARTSGIPEQFF
DNA: TGTGCCAGCAGCCAAGATAGTGCCAGGACTAGCGGGATACCTGAGCAGTTCTTC

D: TRBD1
V: TRBV19
size: .
J: TRBJ2-3
CDR3: CASSMGQTRSTDTQYF
DNA: TGTGCCAGTAGTATGGGACAGACCCGAAGCACAGATACGCAGTATTTT

D: .
V: TRBV5-4
size: .
J: TRBJ2-1
CDR3: CASSHWGVSSYNEQFF
DNA: TGTGCCAGCAGCCACTGGGGGGTCAGCTCCTACAATGAGCAGTTCTTC

D: .
V: TRBV2
size: .
J: TRBJ2-3
CDR3: CASKSEVVSTDTQYF
DNA: TGTGCCAGCAAGTCTGAGGTTGTCTCGACAGATACGCAGTATTTT

D: .
V: TRBV5-1
size: .
J: TRBJ1-2
CDR3: CASSIVGDYGYTF
DNA: TGCGCCAGCTCCATCGTGGGCGACTATGGCTACACCTTC

D: .
V: TRBV6-2/TRBV6-3
size: .
J: TRBJ2-6
CDR3: CASSSAGTVSGANVLTF
DNA: TGTGCCAGCAGTAGTGCGGGGACAGTCTCTGGGGCCAACGTCCTGACTTTC

D: TRBD1
V: TRBV10-2
size: .
J: TRBJ1-3
CDR3: CAVGQRSSGNTIYF
DNA: TGCGCCGTGGGACAGAGGTCCTCTGGAAACACCATATATTTT

D: .
V: TRBV24-1
size: .
J: TRBJ1-3
CDR3: CATSDPSGAGNTIYF
DNA: TGTGCCACCAGTGATCCCTCAGGCGCTGGAAACACCATATATTTT

D: .
V: TRBV27
size: .
J: TRBJ1-2
CDR3: CASSSRSNYGYTF
DNA: TGTGCCAGCAGTTCCCGGAGTAACTATGGCTACACCTTC

D: .
V: TRBV9
size: .
J: TRBJ2-1
CDR3: CASSVGYSFGQFF
DNA: TGTGCCAGCAGCGTAGGGTATAGCTTTGGGCAGTTCTTC

D: .
V: TRBV9
size: .
J: TRBJ1-2
CDR3: CASSGELGRDGYTF
DNA: TGTGCCAGCAGCGGGGAGTTGGGAAGGGATGGCTACACCTTC

D: .
V: TRBV18
size: .
J: TRBJ1-1
CDR3: CASSLSLVGEGTEAFF
DNA: TGTGCCAGCTCACTCTCACTCGTGGGAGAAGGCACTGAAGCTTTCTTT

D: TRBD1
V: TRBV4-1
size: .
J: TRBJ1-2
CDR3: CASSPTGGTGYGYTF
DNA: TGCGCCAGCAGCCCGACCGGTGGGACAGGCTATGGCTACACCTTC

D: .
V: TRBV10-3
size: many
J: TRBJ1-2
CDR3: CAIFRDYGYTF
DNA: TGTGCCATCTTCCGGGACTATGGCTACACCTTC

D: .
V: TRBV28
size: .
J: TRBJ1-1
CDR3: CATIDSLNTEAFF
DNA: TGTGCCACCATTGACAGCCTGAACACTGAAGCTTTCTTT

D: TRBD2
V: TRBV18
size: .
J: TRBJ2-2
CDR3: CASSPRGSGRQNTGELFF
DNA: TGTGCCAGCTCACCACGGGGTAGCGGGAGACAGAACACCGGGGAGCTGTTTTTT

D: .
V: TRBV11-2
size: .
J: TRBJ1-5
CDR3: CASSPGGQYQPQHF
DNA: TGTGCCAGCAGCCCAGGAGGACAGTATCAGCCCCAGCATTTT

D: TRBD2
V: TRBV9
size: .
J: TRBJ2-2
CDR3: CASSVGVAGGELFF
DNA: TGTGCCAGCAGCGTTGGGGTAGCGGGCGGGGAGCTGTTTTTT

D: TRBD1
V: TRBV9
size: .
J: TRBJ1-1
CDR3: CASSVAGSRGPEAFF
DNA: TGTGCCAGCAGCGTAGCAGGATCCAGGGGGCCTGAAGCTTTCTTT

D: .
V: TRBV27
size: .
J: TRBJ1-1
CDR3: CASSSPQGNTEAFF
DNA: TGTGCCAGCAGTTCCCCCCAGGGGAACACTGAAGCTTTCTTT

D: TRBD2
V: TRBV24-1
size: .
J: TRBJ2-1
CDR3: CATGAGAGTYNEQFF
DNA: TGTGCCACCGGGGCGGGAGCTGGTACCTACAATGAGCAGTTCTTC

D: TRBD1
V: TRBV10-3
size: .
J: TRBJ1-2
CDR3: CAISEFSSTGSNYGYTF
DNA: TGTGCCATCAGTGAGTTTTCCTCGACAGGGAGCAACTATGGCTACACCTTC

D: TRBD1
V: TRBV5-4
size: .
J: TRBJ1-6
CDR3: CASSFGTDRSYNSPLHF
DNA: TGTGCCAGCAGCTTCGGGACAGATAGGTCCTATAATTCACCCCTCCACTTT

D: .
V: TRBV2
size: .
J: TRBJ1-1
CDR3: CASRDPRGHFNTEAFF
DNA: TGTGCCAGCAGGGATCCCCGAGGACACTTCAACACTGAAGCTTTCTTT

D: .
V: TRBV27
size: .
J: TRBJ2-2
CDR3: CASSSRGAGGELFF
DNA: TGTGCCAGCAGTTCTCGCGGGGCTGGAGGGGAGCTGTTTTTT

D: .
V: TRBV2
size: .
J: TRBJ1-1
CDR3: CASSVRGLTEAFF
DNA: TGTGCCAGCAGTGTTAGAGGGTTGACTGAAGCTTTCTTT

D: .
V: TRBV7-9
size: .
J: TRBJ1-2
CDR3: CASSLQGTEIGYTF
DNA: TGTGCCAGCAGCCTACAGGGTACTGAGATAGGCTACACCTTC

D: TRBD1
V: TRBV5-6
size: .
J: TRBJ1-1
CDR3: CASSLGPGQGFEAFF
DNA: TGTGCCAGCAGCTTGGGCCCGGGACAGGGGTTTGAAGCTTTCTTT

D: .
V: TRBV29-1
size: .
J: TRBJ1-2
CDR3: CSVEVDWGNYGYTF
DNA: TGCAGCGTTGAGGTTGATTGGGGCAACTATGGCTACACCTTC

D: .
V: TRBV5-1
size: .
J: TRBJ1-2
CDR3: CASSLASQKRGYTF
DNA: TGCGCCAGCAGCTTGGCCAGCCAGAAGAGGGGCTACACCTTC

D: .
V: TRBV12-3/TRBV12-4
size: .
J: TRBJ2-1
CDR3: CASSFSPGSEQFF
DNA: TGTGCCAGCAGTTTTAGCCCCGGGAGCGAGCAGTTCTTC

D: .
V: TRBV7-9
size: .
J: TRBJ1-2
CDR3: CASSPHRDPWGYTF
DNA: TGTGCCAGCAGCCCCCACAGGGATCCATGGGGCTACACCTTC

D: .
V: TRBV9
size: once
J: TRBJ1-3
CDR3: CASSSNLRQRGNTIYF
DNA: TGTGCCAGCAGCTCCAACTTAAGACAGAGAGGAAACACCATATATTTT

D: TRBD2
V: TRBV5-6
size: .
J: TRBJ2-5
CDR3: CASSLFGTTRETQYF
DNA: TGTGCCAGCAGCTTGTTCGGGACTACAAGGGAGACCCAGTACTTC

D: .
V: TRBV18
size: .
J: TRBJ1-6
CDR3: CASSPLTPDSQIGSPLHF
DNA: TGTGCCAGCTCACCTCTCACTCCGGACAGCCAGATAGGGTCACCCCTCCACTTT

D: TRBD1
V: TRBV27
size: .
J: TRBJ2-1
CDR3: CATKIDRDGNEQFF
DNA: TGTGCCACCAAGATCGACAGGGACGGTAATGAGCAGTTCTTC

D: .
V: TRBV27
size: .
J: TRBJ2-1
CDR3: CASSLGTPQTEQFF
DNA: TGTGCCAGCAGTTTGGGGACACCTCAAACTGAGCAGTTCTTC